The present entry profiles one T cell receptor (beta chain) with its context. Only a few counts were recorded for this clonotype. The antigen it recognizes is unknown. Qualities for individual bases were not recorded, and no much larger clone is one base off. The treatment or condition label corresponds to: live attenuated yellow fever vaccine strain. At each blood-draw timepoint, two biological replicates of bulk PBMCs were collected. PBMCs were isolated from peripheral blood using a standard Ficoll-Paque protocol. TriZol was used to extract RNA from bulk PBMCs, CD4 and CD8 fractions, and dextramer-positive and dextramer-negative fractions. V trim: 0 bases; J trim: 6 bases; unmatched bases: 7. From a lookup of the germline V gene, CDR1 and CDR2 are MNHEY and SVGAGI. From its cysteine to its phenylalanine, the CDR3 spans 16 amino acids. The DNA shown is the 48-base CDR3, in frame from base 1. This record comes from a study of T cells after yellow fever vaccination (dated by TCRdb to about 2019). As for the study more broadly: Libraries from fractions with low cell numbers were prepared with the SMART-Seq v4 Ultra Low Input RNA kit. To follow T-cell clones before and after both primary and booster YFV17D yellow fever vaccination, bulk TCR alpha and beta repertoires underwent longitudinal sequencing. Two healthy male donors made up the cohort, one aged 18 to 30 years and the other aged 30 to 40 years. Blood was drawn at multiple timepoints before and after primary and secondary immunization, with bulk PBMC replicates and cell subsets isolated.

What the study reported, not specific to this receptor: A small fraction of clonotypes showed up in both the CD4 and CD8 compartments, probably as a result of convergent recombination. Because abundant contaminating clonotypes from the bulk population could be contained in FACS-sorted repertoires, computational filtering was required. The secondary T-cell response was weaker than the primary response but faster, peaking on day 5 instead of day 15. Only a couple of donors were included in the study, so the extent to which the findings can be generalized is limited. Most clones expanded after primary vaccination (about 96% of CD4 and around nine tenths of CD8) were re-detected after the booster, suggesting that broad memory maintenance occurred.

Synthesis of TCR cDNA relied on 5'RACE template switching, a step that introduced a universal primer site along with unique molecular identifiers. Priming of cDNA synthesis was performed from both the TCR alpha and TCR beta constant segments. Two PCR steps were used to amplify libraries, with sample barcodes and sequencing adapters being added in the second step. Sequencing of libraries was performed on Illumina HiSeq 2500 (2x100 bp) or NovaSeq (2x150 bp). On the authors' methods: Reads were demultiplexed and collapsed into UMI consensus sequences with MIGEC, and V(D)J alignment was performed with MiXCR. Using edgeR on replicate PBMC samples, clonotypes were called vaccine-responding if FDR was below 0.01 and the log2 fold change was above 5 up to day 15. Each bulk clonotype was labeled CD4 or CD8 based on which sequenced repertoire, CD4 or CD8, contained the clonotype at higher abundance. TCRdb's own reprocessing of the public reads used fastp at Q25 and MiXCR and kept productive beta chains. For every CDR3 protein sequence, its rows merge into one entry that carries the most common genes and DNA. The V and J calls were determined by TCRdb, not by the authors. The sample profile shows hundreds of thousands of distinct CDR3 sequences; around 12% of them were found once. The top ten hold about 15% of the sample.

The source is a man aged 30 to 45 who received the YFV17D yellow fever vaccine. This chain is built from TRBV6-5 and TRBJ2-2; the junction holds 7 bases that match TRBD1. The source was PBMCs, collected on the day of the yellow fever booster vaccination. In nucleotides, the sequence is TGTGCCAGCAGTTACTCATACAGGGGTCCCCCCGGGGAGCTGTTTTTT. It codes for CASSYSYRGPPGELFF.